Here is one TCR beta chain with its context. These data belong to a study of T-cell reconstitution after alpha-beta-depleted transplantation in children. The V gene end was trimmed by 5 bases and the J gene end by 0 bases; junction bases not matched to a gene: 2. There are 14 residues in the CDR3. Germline CDR1 and CDR2: SGHTA and FQGTGA. Library preparation (for TCRbeta) was performed with unique molecular identifiers. Each CDR3 protein gets one entry after TCRdb re-called the PCR reads with MiXCR. The sample has approximately 350,000 distinct CDR3 sequences, about 9.4% seen once. The receptor was derived from a human donor who donated a stem cell graft to a child with acute lymphoblastic leukemia. The sample in question was PBMCs from the stem cell graft donor, obtained from the stem cell graft. J is TRBJ1-1 and V is TRBV7-3; 8 nucleotides align to TRBD1. In DNA form, the CDR3 reads TGTGCCAGCAGCCCACAGGGGGTGAACACTGAAGCTTTCTTT. This gives the protein CASSPQGVNTEAFF.